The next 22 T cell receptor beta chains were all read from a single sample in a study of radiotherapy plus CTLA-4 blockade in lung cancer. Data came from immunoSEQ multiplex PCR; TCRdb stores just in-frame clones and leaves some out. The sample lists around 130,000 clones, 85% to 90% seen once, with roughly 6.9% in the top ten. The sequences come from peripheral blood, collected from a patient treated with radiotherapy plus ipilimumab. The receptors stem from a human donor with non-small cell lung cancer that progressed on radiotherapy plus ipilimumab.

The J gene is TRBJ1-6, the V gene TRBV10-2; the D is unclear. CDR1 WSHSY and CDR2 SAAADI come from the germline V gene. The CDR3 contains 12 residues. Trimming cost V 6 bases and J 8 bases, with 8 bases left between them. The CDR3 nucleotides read TGCGCCAGCAGCCCAGCCGATTCACCCCTCCACTTT. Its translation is CASSPADSPLHF.

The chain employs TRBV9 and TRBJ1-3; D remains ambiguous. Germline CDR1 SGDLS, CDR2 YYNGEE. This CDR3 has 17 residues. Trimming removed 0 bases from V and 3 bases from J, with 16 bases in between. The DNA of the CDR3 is TGTGCCAGCAGCGTAGTAGCCTCAAGCTCTGTTGGAAACACCATATATTTT. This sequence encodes CASSVVASSSVGNTIYF.

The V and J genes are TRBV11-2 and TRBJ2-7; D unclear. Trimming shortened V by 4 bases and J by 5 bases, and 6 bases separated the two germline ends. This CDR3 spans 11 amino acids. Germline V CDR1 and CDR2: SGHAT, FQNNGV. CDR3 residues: CASSYRDEQYF. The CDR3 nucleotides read TGTGCCAGCAGCTACCGAGACGAGCAGTACTTC.

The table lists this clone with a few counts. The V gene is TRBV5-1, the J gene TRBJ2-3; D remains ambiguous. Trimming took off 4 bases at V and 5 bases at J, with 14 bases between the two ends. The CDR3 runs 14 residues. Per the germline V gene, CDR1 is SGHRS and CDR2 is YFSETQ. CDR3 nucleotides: TGCGCCAGCAGCCTAAACGTGCAAAGAGATACGCAGTATTTT. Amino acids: CASSLNVQRDTQYF.

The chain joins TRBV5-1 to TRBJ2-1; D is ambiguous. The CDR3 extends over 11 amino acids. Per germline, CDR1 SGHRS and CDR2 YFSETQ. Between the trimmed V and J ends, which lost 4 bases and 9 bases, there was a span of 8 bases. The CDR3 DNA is TGCGCCAGCAGCCTTGACATTGAGCAGTTCTTC. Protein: CASSLDIEQFF.

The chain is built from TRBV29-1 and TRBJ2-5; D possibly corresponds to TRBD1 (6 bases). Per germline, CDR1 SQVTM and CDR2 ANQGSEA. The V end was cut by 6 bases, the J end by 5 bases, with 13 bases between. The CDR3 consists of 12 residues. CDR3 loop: CSVTTGLETQYF. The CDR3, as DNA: TGCAGCGTGACCACAGGGCTGGAGACCCAGTACTTC.

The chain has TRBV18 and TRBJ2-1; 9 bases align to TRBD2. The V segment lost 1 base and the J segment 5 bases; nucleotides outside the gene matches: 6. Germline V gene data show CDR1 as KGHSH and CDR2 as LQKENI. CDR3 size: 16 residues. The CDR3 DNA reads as TGTGCCAGCTCACCACGGCAGACTAGCGGCAACAATGAGCAGTTCTTC. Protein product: CASSPRQTSGNNEQFF.

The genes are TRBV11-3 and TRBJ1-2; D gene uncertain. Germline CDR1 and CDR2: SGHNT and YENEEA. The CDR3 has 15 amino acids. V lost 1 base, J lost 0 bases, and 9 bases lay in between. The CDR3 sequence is CASSLAVGTNYGYTF. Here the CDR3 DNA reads TGTGCCAGCAGCTTAGCCGTAGGGACTAACTATGGCTACACCTTC.

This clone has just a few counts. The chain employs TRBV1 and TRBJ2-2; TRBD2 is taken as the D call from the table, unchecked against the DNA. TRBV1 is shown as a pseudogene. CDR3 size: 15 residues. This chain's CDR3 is CTSSQDQAGAGELFF. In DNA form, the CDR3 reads TGCACCAGCAGCCAAGATCAAGCGGGAGCCGGGGAGCTGTTTTTT.

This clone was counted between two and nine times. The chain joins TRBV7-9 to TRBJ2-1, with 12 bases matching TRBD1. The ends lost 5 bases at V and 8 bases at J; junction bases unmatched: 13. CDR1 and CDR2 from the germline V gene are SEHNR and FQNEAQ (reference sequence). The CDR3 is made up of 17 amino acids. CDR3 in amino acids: CASSLLPGTGGIDEQFF. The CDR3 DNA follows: TGTGCCAGCAGCCTCCTTCCCGGGACAGGGGGCATCGATGAGCAGTTCTTC.

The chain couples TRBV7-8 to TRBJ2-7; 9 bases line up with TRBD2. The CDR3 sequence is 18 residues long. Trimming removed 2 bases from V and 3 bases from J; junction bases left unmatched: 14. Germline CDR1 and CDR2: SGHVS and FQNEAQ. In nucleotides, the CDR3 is TGTGCCAGCAGCTTACAAGGGATGACTAGCGGAATATACTACGAGCAGTACTTC. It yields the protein CASSLQGMTSGIYYEQYF.

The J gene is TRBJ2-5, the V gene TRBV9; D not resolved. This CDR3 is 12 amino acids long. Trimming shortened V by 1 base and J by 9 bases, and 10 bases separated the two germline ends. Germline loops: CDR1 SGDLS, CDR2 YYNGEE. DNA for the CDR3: TGTGCCAGCAGCGTACACAACTCGGCCCAGTACTTC. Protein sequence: CASSVHNSAQYF.

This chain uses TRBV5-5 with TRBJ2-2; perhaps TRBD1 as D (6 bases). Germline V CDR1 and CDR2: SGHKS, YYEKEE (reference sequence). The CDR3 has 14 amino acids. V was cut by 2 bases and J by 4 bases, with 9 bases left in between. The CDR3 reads CASSFGQPTGELFF. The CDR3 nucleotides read TGTGCCAGCAGCTTCGGACAGCCCACCGGGGAGCTGTTTTTT.

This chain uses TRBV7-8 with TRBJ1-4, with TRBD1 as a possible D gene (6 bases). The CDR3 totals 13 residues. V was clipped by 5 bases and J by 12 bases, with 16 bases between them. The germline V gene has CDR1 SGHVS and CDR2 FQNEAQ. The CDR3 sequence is CASSVGGGLELFF. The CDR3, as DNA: TGTGCCAGCAGCGTAGGAGGGGGTCTGGAACTGTTTTTT.

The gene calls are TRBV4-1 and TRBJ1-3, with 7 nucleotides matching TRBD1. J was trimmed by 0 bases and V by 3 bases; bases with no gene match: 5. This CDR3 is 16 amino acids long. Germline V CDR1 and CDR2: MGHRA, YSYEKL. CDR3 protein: CASSHRQGPSGNTIYF. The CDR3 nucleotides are TGCGCCAGCAGCCACCGACAGGGCCCCTCTGGAAACACCATATATTTT.

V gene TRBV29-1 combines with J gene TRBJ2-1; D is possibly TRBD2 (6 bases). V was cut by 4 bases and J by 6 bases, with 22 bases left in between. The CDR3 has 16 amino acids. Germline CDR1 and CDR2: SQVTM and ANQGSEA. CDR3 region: CSVALPTRRGGNEQFF. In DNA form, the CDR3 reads TGCAGCGTTGCCCTCCCGACTAGGCGCGGTGGCAATGAGCAGTTCTTC.

The CDR3 DNA is TGTGCCAGCAGCGTAGTATCAGGGTATGAAGCTTTCTTT. Translated: CASSVVSGYEAFF. The J gene is TRBJ1-1, the V gene TRBV9; D is perhaps TRBD1 (5 bases). In germline, CDR1 is SGDLS, CDR2 YYNGEE. V lost 0 bases and J lost 7, with 10 bases in between. The CDR3 runs 13 residues.

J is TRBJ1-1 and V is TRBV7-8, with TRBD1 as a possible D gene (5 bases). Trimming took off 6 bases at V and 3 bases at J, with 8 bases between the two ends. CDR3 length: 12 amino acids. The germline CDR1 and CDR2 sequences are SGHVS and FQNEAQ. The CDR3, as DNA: TGTGCCAGCAGAGGGGCTCACACTGAAGCTTTCTTT. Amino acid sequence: CASRGAHTEAFF. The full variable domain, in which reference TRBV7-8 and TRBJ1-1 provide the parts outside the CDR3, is GAGVSQSPRYKVAKRGQDVALRCDPISGHVSLFWYQQALGQGPEFLTYFQNEAQLDKSGLPSDRFFAERPEGSVSTLKIQRTQQEDSAVYLCASRGAHTEAFFGQGTRLTVV.

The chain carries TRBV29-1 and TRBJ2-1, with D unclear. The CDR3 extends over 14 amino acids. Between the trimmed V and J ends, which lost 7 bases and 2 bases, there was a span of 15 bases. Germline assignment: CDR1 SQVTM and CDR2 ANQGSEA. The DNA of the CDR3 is TGCAGCGCCTCCGGTATTGGACCCTACAATGAGCAGTTCTTC. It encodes CSASGIGPYNEQFF.

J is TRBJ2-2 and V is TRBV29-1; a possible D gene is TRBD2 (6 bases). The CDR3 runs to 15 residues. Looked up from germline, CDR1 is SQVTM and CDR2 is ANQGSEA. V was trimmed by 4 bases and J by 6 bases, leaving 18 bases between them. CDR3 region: CSVASSVDEAGELFF. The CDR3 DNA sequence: TGCAGCGTTGCCTCTAGCGTAGATGAGGCCGGGGAGCTGTTTTTT.

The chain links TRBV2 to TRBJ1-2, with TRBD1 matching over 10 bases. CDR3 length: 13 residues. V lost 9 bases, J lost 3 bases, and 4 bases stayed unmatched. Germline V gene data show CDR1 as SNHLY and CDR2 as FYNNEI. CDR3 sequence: CASEGTGDYGYTF. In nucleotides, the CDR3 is TGTGCCAGTGAGGGGACAGGGGACTATGGCTACACCTTC.

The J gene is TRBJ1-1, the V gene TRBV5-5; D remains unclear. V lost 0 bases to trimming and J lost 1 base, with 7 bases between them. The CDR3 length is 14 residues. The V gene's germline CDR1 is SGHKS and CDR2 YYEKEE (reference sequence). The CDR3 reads CASSLEGGNTEAFF. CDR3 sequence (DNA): TGTGCCAGCAGCTTGGAGGGAGGGAACACTGAAGCTTTCTTT.